The present T cell receptor (beta chain) was sequenced within a study of blood T cell repertoires in COVID-19. Looked up from germline, CDR1 is ENHRY and CDR2 is SYGVKD. There are 16 residues in the CDR3. The trim removed 3 bases at V and 0 bases at J, leaving 7 bases unmatched. Original analysis: Amplifying reference gene primers gave estimates of nucleated cell counts. Measured with immunoSEQ multiplex PCR; TCRdb has only the in-frame clones, and not every one. V and J calls plus clone size are reproduced from that table; the DNA served to infer D and trimming. The profile shows about 300,000 clones, 89% of them singletons. This clone was detected once.

The sequenced sample consisted of PBMCs or T cells enriched from blood (not recorded which). This TCR was recovered from a woman aged 50 to 60 who had been exposed to COVID-19. This chain uses TRBV10-3 with TRBJ1-2, with 7 bases lining up with TRBD1. The CDR3 DNA is TGTGCCATCAGTGATGACAGGGCCCTAGCTAACTATGGCTACACCTTC. Translated: CAISDDRALANYGYTF.